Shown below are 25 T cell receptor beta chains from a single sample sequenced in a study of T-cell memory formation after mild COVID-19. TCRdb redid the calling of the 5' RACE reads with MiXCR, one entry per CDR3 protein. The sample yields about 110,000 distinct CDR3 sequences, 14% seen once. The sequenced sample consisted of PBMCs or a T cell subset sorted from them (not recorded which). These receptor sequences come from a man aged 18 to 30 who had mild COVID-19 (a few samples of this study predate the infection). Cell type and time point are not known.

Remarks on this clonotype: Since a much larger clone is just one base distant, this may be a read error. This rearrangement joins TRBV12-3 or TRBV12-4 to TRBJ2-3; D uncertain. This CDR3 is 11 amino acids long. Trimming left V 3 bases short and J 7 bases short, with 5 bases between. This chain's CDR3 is CASSFLNTQYF. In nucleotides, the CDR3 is TGTGCCAGCAGTTTTTTAAATACGCAGTATTTT.

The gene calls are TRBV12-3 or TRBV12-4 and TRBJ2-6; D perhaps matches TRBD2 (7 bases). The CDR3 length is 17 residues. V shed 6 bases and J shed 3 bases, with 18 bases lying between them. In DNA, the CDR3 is TGTGCCAGCAGCACCCTATCGGGGGGCAGTGGGGCCAACGTCCTGACTTTC. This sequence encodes CASSTLSGGSGANVLTF.

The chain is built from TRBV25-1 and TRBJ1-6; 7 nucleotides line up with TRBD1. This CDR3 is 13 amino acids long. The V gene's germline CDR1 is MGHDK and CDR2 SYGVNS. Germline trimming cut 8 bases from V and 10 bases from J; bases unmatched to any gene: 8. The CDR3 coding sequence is TGTGCCAGCTCAAAGACAGGGTTATCACCCCTCCACTTT. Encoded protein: CASSKTGLSPLHF.

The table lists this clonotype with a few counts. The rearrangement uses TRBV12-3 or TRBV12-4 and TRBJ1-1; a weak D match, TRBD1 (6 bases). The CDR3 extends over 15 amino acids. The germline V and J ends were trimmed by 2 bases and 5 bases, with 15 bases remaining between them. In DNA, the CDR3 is TGTGCCAGCAGTTTATTACAGGGCGGTCGGACTGAAGCTTTCTTT. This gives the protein CASSLLQGGRTEAFF.

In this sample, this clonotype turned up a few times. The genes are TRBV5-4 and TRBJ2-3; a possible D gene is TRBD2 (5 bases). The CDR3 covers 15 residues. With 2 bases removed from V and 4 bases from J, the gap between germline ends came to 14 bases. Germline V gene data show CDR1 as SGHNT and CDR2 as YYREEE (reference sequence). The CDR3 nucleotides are TGTGCCAGCAGCTTACGGACTGGGCTAGCAGATACGCAGTATTTT. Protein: CASSLRTGLADTQYF.

For the CDR3, the DNA is TGTGCCAGCAGCAACCGGGACAGGGGGCACGAAGAGACCCAGTACTTC. This gives the protein CASSNRDRGHEETQYF. The chain recombines TRBV7-9 with TRBJ2-5; 12 nucleotides line up with TRBD1. Germline V gene data show CDR1 as SEHNR and CDR2 as FQNEAQ (reference sequence). V was pared by 5 bases and J by 3 bases, with 7 bases of the junction left unmatched. This CDR3 has 16 amino acids.

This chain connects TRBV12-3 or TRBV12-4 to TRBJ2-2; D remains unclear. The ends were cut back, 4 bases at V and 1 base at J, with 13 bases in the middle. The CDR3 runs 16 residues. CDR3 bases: TGTGCCAGCAGTTCGCGCCGGACGCTGAACACCGGGGAGCTGTTTTTT. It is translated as CASSSRRTLNTGELFF.

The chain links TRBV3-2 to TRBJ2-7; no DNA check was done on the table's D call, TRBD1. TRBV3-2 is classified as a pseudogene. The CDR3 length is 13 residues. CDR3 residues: CASSLTGVGEQYV. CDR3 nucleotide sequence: TGTGCCAGCAGCCTTACAGGGGTGGGAGAGCAGTACGTC.

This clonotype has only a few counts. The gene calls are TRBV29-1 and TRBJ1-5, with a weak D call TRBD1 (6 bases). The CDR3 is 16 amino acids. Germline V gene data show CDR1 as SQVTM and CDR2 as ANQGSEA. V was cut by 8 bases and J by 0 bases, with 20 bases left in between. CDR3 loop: CSCINWTDHSNQPQHF. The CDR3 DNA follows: TGCAGCTGCATAAACTGGACAGACCATAGCAATCAGCCCCAGCATTTT.

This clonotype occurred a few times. Written as DNA, the CDR3 is TGCGCCAGCAGCCATATCGGGCGGAACACTGAAGCTTTCTTT. This encodes CASSHIGRNTEAFF. The rearrangement uses TRBV4-3 and TRBJ1-1; unclear D gene. This CDR3 has 14 amino acids. Germline V gene sequence: CDR1 LGHNA, CDR2 YSLEER. Trimming left V 3 bases short and J 1 base short, with 9 bases between.

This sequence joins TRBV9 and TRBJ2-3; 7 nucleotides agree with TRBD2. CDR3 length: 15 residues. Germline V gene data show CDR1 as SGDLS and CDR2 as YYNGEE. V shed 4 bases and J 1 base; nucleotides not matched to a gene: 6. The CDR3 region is CASSPVGRGTDTQYF. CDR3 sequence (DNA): TGTGCCAGCAGCCCTGTGGGGAGGGGCACAGATACGCAGTATTTT.

The CDR3 DNA is TGTGCCAGCAGCCCCTATGGGGGGGCCCCAGATACGCAGTATTTT. Translated, it gives CASSPYGGAPDTQYF. The chain links TRBV7-8 to TRBJ2-3; tentative D call: TRBD2 (7 bases). The CDR3 totals 15 residues. The germline V gene has CDR1 SGHVS and CDR2 FQNEAQ. The V end lost 5 bases, the J end lost 4 bases, and 16 bases lay between the germline ends. The full variable domain, completed using reference TRBV7-8 and TRBJ2-3, is GAGVSQSPRYKVAKRGQDVALRCDPISGHVSLFWYQQALGQGPEFLTYFQNEAQLDKSGLPSDRFFAERPEGSVSTLKIQRTQQEDSAVYLCASSPYGGAPDTQYFGPGTRLTVL.

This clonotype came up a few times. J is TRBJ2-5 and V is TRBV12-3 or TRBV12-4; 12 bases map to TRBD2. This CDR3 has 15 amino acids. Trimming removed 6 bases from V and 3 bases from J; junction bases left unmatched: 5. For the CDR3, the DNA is TGTGCCAGCAGACCGGGACTAGCGGGTAAAGAGACCCAGTACTTC. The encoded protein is CASRPGLAGKETQYF.

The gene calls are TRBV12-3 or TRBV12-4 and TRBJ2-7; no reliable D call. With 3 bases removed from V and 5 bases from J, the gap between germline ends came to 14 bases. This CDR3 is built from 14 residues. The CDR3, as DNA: TGTGCCAGCAGTTTGGTCCTACAGCTGAACGAGCAGTACTTC. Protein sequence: CASSLVLQLNEQYF.

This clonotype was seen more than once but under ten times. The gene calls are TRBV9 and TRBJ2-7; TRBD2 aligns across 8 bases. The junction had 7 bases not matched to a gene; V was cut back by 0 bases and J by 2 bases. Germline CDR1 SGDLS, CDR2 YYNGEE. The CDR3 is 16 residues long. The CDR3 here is CASSVVEGGRTYEQYV. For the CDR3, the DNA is TGTGCCAGCAGCGTAGTCGAGGGCGGGAGGACCTACGAGCAGTACGTC.

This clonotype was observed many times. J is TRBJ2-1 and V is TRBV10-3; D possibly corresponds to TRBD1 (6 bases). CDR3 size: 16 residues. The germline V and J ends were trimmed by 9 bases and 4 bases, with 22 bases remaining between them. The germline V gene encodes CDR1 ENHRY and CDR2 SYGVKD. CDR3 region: CAITTGQSPSYNEQFF. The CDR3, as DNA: TGTGCCATTACTACCGGACAGAGCCCAAGTTACAATGAGCAGTTCTTC.

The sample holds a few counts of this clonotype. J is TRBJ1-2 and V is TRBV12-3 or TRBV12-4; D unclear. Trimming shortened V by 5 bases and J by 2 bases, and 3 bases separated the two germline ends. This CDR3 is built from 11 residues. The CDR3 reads CASSRNYGYTF. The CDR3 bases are TGTGCCAGCAGTCGGAACTATGGCTACACCTTC.

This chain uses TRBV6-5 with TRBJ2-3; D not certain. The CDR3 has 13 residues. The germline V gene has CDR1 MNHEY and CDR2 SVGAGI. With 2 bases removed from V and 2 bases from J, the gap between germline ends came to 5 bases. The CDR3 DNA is TGTGCCAGCAGTTACCGCCACACAGATACGCAGTATTTT. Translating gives CASSYRHTDTQYF.

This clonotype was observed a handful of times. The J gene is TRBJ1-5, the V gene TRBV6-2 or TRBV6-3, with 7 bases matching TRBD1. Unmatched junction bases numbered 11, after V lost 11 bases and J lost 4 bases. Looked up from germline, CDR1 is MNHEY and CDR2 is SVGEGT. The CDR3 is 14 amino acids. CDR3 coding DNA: TGTGCCGCCGAGACTTCAGGGGGTAATCAGCCCCAGCATTTT. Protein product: CAAETSGGNQPQHF.

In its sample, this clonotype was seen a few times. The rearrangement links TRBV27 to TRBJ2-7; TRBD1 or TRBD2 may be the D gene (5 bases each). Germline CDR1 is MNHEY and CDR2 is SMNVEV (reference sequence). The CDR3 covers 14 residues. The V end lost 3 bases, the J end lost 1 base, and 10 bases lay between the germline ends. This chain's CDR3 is CASSFRGESYEQYF. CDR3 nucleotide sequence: TGTGCCAGCAGTTTCCGGGGCGAATCCTACGAGCAGTACTTC.

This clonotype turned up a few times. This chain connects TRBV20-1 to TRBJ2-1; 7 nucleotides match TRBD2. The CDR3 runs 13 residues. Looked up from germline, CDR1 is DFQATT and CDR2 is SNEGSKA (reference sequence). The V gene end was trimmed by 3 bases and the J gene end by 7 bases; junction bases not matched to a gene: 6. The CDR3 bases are TGCAGTGCTAGGAAGCGGGGTGTAAATGAGCAGTTCTTC. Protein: CSARKRGVNEQFF.

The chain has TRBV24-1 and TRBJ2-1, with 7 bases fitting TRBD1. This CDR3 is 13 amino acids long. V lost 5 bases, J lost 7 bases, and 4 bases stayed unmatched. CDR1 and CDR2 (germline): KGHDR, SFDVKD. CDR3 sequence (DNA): TGTGCCACCAGTGTTCACAGGGGTAATGAGCAGTTCTTC. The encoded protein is CATSVHRGNEQFF.

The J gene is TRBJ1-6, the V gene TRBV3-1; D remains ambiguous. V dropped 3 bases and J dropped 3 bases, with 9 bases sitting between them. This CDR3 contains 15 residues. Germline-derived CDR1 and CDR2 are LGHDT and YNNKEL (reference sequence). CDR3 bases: TGTGCCAGCAGCCAGCTAGACGGCTATAATTCACCCCTCCACTTT. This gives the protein CASSQLDGYNSPLHF.

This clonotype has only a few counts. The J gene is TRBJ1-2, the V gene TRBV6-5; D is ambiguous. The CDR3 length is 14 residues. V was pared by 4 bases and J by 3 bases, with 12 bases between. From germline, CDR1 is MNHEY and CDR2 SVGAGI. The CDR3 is CASSSPRGYYGYTF. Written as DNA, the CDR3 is TGTGCCAGCAGTTCCCCCCGCGGGTACTATGGCTACACCTTC.

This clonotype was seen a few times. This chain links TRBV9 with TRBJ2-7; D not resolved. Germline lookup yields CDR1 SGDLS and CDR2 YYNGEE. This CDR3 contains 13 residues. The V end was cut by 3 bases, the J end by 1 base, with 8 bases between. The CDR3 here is CASSAGGSYEQYF. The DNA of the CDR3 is TGTGCCAGCAGCGCTGGTGGGTCCTACGAGCAGTACTTC. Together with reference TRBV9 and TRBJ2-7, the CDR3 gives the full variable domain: DSGVTQTPKHLITATGQRVTLRCSPRSGDLSVYWYQQSLDQGLQFLIQYYNGEERAKGNILERFSAQQFPDLHSELNLSSLELGDSALYFCASSAGGSYEQYFGPGTRLTVT.